The T cell receptor beta chain described here comes from a study of T cells after yellow fever vaccination. About the research overall: Based on CD3, CD45RA, CCR7 and CD95, EM, EMRA, CM and Tscm memory subsets were sorted. Study-wide points: There was a possibility that FACS-sorted repertoires contained abundant clonotypes contaminating from the bulk population. Reappearance after the booster was seen for most primary-vaccination clones, at 95% to 98% CD4 and more than 80% CD8.

The CDR3 has 13 residues. Looked up from germline, CDR1 is SGHTA and CDR2 is FQGNSA. With 5 bases removed from V and 1 base from J, the gap between germline ends came to 8 bases. This clonotype has ten or more counts. The study made its TCR cDNA through 5'RACE template switching. That step introduced a universal primer site along with UMIs. TCRdb independently ran MiXCR on the 5' RACE reads; one entry per CDR3 protein. The data hold about 26,000 distinct CDR3 sequences, with roughly 4.5% observed a single time. Sequencing used PBMCs, either bulk or a sorted T-cell subset (CD4+, CD8+, memory, or dextramer-sorted; not recorded which), obtained on the day of the yellow fever booster vaccination. The chain joins TRBV7-2 to TRBJ1-1; D call uncertain. This sequence originates from a man younger than 35 who received the YFV17D yellow fever vaccine. In nucleotides, the CDR3 is TGTGCCAGCAGCGAACAGCCGAACACTGAAGCTTTCTTT. Its translation is CASSEQPNTEAFF.